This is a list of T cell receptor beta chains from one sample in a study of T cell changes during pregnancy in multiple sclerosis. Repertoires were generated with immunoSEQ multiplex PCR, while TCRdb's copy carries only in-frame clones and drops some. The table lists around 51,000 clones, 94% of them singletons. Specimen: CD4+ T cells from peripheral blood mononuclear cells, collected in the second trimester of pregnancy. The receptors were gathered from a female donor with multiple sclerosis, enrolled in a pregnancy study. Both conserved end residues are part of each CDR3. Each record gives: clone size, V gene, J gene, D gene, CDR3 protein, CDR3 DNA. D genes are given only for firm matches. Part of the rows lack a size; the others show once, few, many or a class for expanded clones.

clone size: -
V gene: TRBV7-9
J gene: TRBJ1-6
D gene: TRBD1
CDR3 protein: CASSLVPGQGNSPLHF
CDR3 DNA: TGTGCCAGCAGCTTAGTTCCGGGACAGGGGAATTCACCCCTCCACTTT

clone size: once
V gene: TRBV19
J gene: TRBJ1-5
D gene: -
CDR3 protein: CASRGFNQGSSQPQHF
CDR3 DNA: TGTGCCAGTAGGGGATTTAATCAGGGTTCAAGTCAGCCCCAGCATTTT

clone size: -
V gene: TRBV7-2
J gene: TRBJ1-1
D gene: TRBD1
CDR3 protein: CASSLPDRGGGNTEAFF
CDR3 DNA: TGTGCCAGCAGCTTACCGGACAGGGGAGGTGGGAACACTGAAGCTTTCTTT

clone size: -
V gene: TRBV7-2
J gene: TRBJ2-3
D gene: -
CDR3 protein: CASSQTWTDTQYF
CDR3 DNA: TGTGCCAGCAGCCAGACATGGACAGATACGCAGTATTTT

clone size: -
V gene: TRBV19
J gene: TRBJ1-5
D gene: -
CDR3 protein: CASSALTGGTSNQPQHF
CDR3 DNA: TGTGCCAGTAGTGCCCTGACGGGGGGCACAAGCAATCAGCCCCAGCATTTT

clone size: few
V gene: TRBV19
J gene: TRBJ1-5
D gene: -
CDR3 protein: CASSSGEPQHF
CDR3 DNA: TGTGCCAGTAGTTCAGGCGAGCCCCAGCATTTT

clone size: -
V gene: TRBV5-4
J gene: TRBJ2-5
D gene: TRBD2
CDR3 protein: CASSFREVGTQYF
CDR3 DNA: TGTGCCAGCAGCTTTCGGGAGGTCGGGACCCAGTACTTC

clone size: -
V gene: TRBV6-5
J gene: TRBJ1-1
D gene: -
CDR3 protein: CASRGGTEAFF
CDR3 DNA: TGTGCCAGCCGGGGTGGCACTGAAGCTTTCTTT

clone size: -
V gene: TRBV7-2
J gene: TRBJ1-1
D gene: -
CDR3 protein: CASSLRRQAPEAFF
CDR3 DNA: TGTGCCAGCAGCCTTCGCCGCCAGGCCCCTGAAGCTTTCTTT

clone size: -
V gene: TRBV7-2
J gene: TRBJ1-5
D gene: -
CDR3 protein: CASGERGNQPQHF
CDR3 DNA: TGTGCCAGCGGCGAGAGGGGCAATCAGCCCCAGCATTTT

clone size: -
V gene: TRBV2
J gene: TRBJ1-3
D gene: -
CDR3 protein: CASSEEQPRNTIYF
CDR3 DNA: TGTGCCAGCAGTGAAGAGCAACCTCGAAACACCATATATTTT

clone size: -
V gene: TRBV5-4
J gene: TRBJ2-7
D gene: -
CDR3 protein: CASSLQTGRKQYF
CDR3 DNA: TGTGCCAGCAGCTTACAGACAGGGAGGAAGCAGTACTTC

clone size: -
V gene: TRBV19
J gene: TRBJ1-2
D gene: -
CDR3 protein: CASTPGGGLRYGYTF
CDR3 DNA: TGTGCCAGTACCCCTGGGGGGGGCTTACGATATGGCTACACCTTC

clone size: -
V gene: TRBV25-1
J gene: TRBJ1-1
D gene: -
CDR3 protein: CASSEYKGEGGGTEAFF
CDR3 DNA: TGTGCCAGCAGTGAATATAAGGGTGAGGGCGGTGGCACTGAAGCTTTCTTT

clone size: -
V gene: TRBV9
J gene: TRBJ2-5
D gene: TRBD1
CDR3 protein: CASSALTGSQETQYF
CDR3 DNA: TGTGCCAGCAGCGCACTGACAGGGTCCCAAGAGACCCAGTACTTC

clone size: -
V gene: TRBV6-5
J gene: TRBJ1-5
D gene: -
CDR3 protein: CASSYVGPHEPQHF
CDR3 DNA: TGTGCCAGCAGTTACGTGGGCCCCCATGAGCCCCAGCATTTT

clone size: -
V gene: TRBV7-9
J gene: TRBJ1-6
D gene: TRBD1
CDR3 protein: CASSLRQGNSPLHF
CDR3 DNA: TGTGCCAGCAGCTTACGACAGGGGAATTCACCCCTCCACTTT

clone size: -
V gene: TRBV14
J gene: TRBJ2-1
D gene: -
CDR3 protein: CASSQVQGRTAWREQFF
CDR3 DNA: TGTGCCAGCAGCCAAGTTCAAGGCCGGACAGCGTGGAGGGAGCAGTTCTTC

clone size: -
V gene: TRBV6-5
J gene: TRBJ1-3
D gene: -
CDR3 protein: CASSQSGISGNTIYF
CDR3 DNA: TGTGCCAGCAGCCAGTCAGGGATCTCTGGAAACACCATATATTTT

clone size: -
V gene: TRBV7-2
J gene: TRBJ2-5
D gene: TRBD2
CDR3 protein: CASSLLAGGVLETQYF
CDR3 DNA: TGTGCCAGCAGTTTACTAGCGGGGGGGGTGTTAGAGACCCAGTACTTC

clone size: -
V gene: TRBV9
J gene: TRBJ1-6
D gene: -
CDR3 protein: CASSVTGSYNSPLHF
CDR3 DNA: TGTGCCAGCAGCGTCACAGGCTCCTATAATTCACCCCTCCACTTT

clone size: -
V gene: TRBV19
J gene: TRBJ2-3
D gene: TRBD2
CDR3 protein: CASSLGLGTDTQYF
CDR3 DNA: TGTGCCAGTAGTCTTGGACTAGGCACAGATACGCAGTATTTT

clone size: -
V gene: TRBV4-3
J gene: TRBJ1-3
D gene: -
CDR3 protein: CASSPIARSGNTIYF
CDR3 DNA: TGCGCCAGCAGCCCCATAGCCCGCTCTGGAAACACCATATATTTT

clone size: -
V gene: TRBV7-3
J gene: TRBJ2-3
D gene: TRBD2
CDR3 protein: CASSLFGGGGTDTQYF
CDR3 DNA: TGTGCCAGCAGCTTATTCGGCGGGGGGGGCACAGATACGCAGTATTTT

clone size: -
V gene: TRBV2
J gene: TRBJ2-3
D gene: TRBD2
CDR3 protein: CASRSTSGGGTDTQYF
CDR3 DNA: TGTGCCAGCAGGTCGACTAGCGGGGGGGGGACAGATACGCAGTATTTT

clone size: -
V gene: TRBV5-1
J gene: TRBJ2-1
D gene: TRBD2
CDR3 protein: CASRPQASGGANEQFF
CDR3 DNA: TGCGCCAGCAGACCCCAAGCTAGCGGGGGGGCCAATGAGCAGTTCTTC

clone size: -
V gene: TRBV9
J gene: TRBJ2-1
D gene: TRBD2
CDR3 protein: CASSVGSGGAGEQFF
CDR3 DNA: TGTGCCAGCAGCGTAGGTAGCGGGGGGGCAGGTGAGCAGTTCTTC

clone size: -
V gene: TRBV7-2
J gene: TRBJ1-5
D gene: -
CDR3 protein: CASSPPYSNQPQHF
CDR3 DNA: TGTGCCAGCAGCCCCCCCTATAGCAATCAGCCCCAGCATTTT

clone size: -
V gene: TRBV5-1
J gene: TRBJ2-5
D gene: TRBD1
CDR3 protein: CASSLARTGSILETQYF
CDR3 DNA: TGCGCCAGCAGCTTGGCTCGGACAGGATCAATTTTGGAGACCCAGTACTTC

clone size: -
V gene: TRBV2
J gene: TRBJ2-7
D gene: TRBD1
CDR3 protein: CARGTGTYEQYF
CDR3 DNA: TGTGCCAGAGGGACAGGTACCTACGAGCAGTACTTC

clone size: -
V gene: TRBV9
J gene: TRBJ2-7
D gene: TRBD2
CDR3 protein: CASSPRGGSYEQYF
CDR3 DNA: TGTGCCAGCAGCCCGCGGGGGGGCTCCTACGAGCAGTACTTC

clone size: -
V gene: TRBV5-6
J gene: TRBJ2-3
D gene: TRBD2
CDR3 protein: CASSHSGGSTDTQYF
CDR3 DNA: TGTGCCAGCAGCCACAGCGGGGGAAGCACAGATACGCAGTATTTT

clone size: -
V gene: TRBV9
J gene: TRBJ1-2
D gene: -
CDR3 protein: CASSVETGTYGYTF
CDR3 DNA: TGTGCCAGCAGCGTTGAGACAGGAACCTATGGCTACACCTTC

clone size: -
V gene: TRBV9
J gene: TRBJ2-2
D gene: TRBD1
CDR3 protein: CASSALGQGISPNTGELFF
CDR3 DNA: TGTGCCAGCAGCGCCCTAGGACAGGGGATTTCCCCGAACACCGGGGAGCTGTTTTTT

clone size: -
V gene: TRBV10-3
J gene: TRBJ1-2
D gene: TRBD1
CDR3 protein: CAISRTGIDGYTF
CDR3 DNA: TGTGCCATCAGTAGGACAGGGATAGATGGCTACACCTTC

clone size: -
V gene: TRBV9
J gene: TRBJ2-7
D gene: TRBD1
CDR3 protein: CASSSQGGTGGYEQYF
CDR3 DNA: TGTGCCAGCAGCTCACAGGGGGGGACAGGGGGCTACGAGCAGTACTTC

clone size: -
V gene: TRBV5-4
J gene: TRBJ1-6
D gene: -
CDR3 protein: CASSSATESSYNSPLHF
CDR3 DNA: TGTGCCAGCAGCTCCGCCACTGAGAGCTCCTATAATTCACCCCTCCACTTT

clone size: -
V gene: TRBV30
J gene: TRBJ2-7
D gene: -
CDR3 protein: CAWSVQGTYEQYF
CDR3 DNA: TGTGCCTGGAGTGTACAGGGCACCTACGAGCAGTACTTC

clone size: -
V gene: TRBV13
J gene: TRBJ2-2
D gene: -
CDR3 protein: CASSRQGGKDTGELFF
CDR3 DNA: TGTGCCAGCAGCCGGCAGGGGGGAAAGGACACCGGGGAGCTGTTTTTT

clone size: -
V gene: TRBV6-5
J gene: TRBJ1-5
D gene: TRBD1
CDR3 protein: CASSRQGTSNQPQHF
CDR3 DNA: TGTGCCAGCAGTAGACAGGGGACCAGCAATCAGCCCCAGCATTTT

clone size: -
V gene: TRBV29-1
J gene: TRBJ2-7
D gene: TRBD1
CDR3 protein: CSVEARPGTGSEQYF
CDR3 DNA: TGCAGCGTTGAAGCCCGACCCGGGACAGGGAGCGAGCAGTACTTC

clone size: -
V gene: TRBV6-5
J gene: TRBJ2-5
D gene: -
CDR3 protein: CASSYSMTQETQYF
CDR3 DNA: TGTGCCAGCAGTTACTCGATGACACAAGAGACCCAGTACTTC

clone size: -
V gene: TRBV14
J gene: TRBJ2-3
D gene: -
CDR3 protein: CASSIQGITDTQYF
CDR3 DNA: TGTGCCAGCAGCATACAGGGAATTACAGATACGCAGTATTTT